The T cell receptor beta chain described here comes from a study of T cell responses to AZD1222 COVID-19 vaccine. Points from the study as a whole: Across the whole spike, CD4 TCRs peaked at regions 160-218 and 743-854. Spike-specific TCR depth and breadth grew after two AZD1222 doses. Unmutated variant regions reportedly attract nearly half of all spike-specific TCRs. Repertoire samples came only from after the peak T cell response.

Concerning this clone: Its antigen is not identified.

Repertoires were generated with immunoSEQ multiplex PCR, while TCRdb's copy carries only in-frame clones and drops some. This sample's clone table lists about 140,000 clones. Looked up from germline, CDR1 is SGHNT and CDR2 is YYREEE (reference sequence). This CDR3 has 15 amino acids. Trimming at V came to 0 bases and at J to 1 base, leaving 3 bases not matched to a gene. The genes are TRBV5-4 and TRBJ1-1, with 7 bases fitting TRBD1. The sample consisted of peripheral blood. This TCR came from an adult in good health. CDR3: CASSLGTGQNTEAFF. The DNA of the CDR3 is TGTGCCAGCAGCTTGGGGACAGGACAGAACACTGAAGCTTTCTTT.